The 25 T cell receptor beta chains presented below share a single source sample, sequenced in a study of blood T cell repertoires in COVID-19. Clones were read by immunoSEQ multiplex PCR, and TCRdb kept only the in-frame ones, dropping some. The sample contains some 74,000 clones, 65% to 85% of which appear only once. The sequenced material came from peripheral blood. These receptors originate from an elderly woman with active or convalescent COVID-19.

The J gene is TRBJ2-7, the V gene TRBV4-2; 10 bases align to TRBD2. This CDR3 is built from 16 residues. The J segment lost 4 bases and the V segment lost 3 bases, leaving 9 bases of the junction unmatched. CDR1 is LGHNA, CDR2 YNFKEQ, per germline. This CDR3 reads CASSQSAGGPEYEQYF. The DNA for the CDR3 is TGTGCCAGCAGCCAGTCAGCGGGAGGGCCTGAATACGAGCAGTACTTC.

The CDR3 nucleotides read TGTGCCAGCAGCTTGTACCTAGCGGGAGGAACAGATACGCAGTATTTT. Residues: CASSLYLAGGTDTQYF. The rearrangement joins TRBV5-4 to TRBJ2-3; 11 nucleotides line up with TRBD2. Germline V gene lookup returns CDR1 SGHNT and CDR2 YYREEE (reference sequence). Trimming at V came to 1 base and at J to 3 bases, leaving 4 bases not matched to a gene. The CDR3 runs 16 residues.

The chain combines TRBV7-2 with TRBJ1-2; the match to TRBD1 covers 9 bases. Germline CDR1 SGHTA, CDR2 FQGNSA. This CDR3 is built from 14 residues. The J segment lost 7 bases and the V segment lost 5 bases, leaving 8 bases of the junction unmatched. CDR3 sequence: CASSTRQGEGGYTF. CDR3 coding DNA: TGTGCCAGCAGCACCCGACAGGGGGAGGGTGGCTACACCTTC.

The sample holds a few counts of this clone. V and J are TRBV6-2 or TRBV6-3 and TRBJ2-1; D ambiguous. There are 12 residues in the CDR3. Deletions cut 2 bases from V and 7 bases from J, with 6 bases between. The germline gives CDR1 MNHEY, CDR2 SVGEGT. CDR3 loop: CASSYLQNEQFF. CDR3 DNA: TGTGCCAGCAGTTACCTCCAGAATGAGCAGTTCTTC.

This sequence joins TRBV28 and TRBJ1-2, with 7 bases aligning to TRBD1. Germline CDR1 and CDR2: MDHEN and SYDVKM. The CDR3 totals 13 residues. V trimming: 6 bases; J trimming: 4 bases; junction bases outside the gene matches: 5. The chain's CDR3 is CASRPTGVYGYTF. The DNA of the CDR3 is TGTGCCAGCAGACCCACAGGGGTCTATGGCTACACCTTC.

The genes are TRBV13 and TRBJ1-2; D gene unclear. Germline CDR1 and CDR2: PRHDT and FYEKMQ (reference sequence). The CDR3 is 13 residues long. Trimming cost V 2 bases and J 7 bases, with 11 bases left between them. The CDR3 region is CASSLRGKRGYTF. The CDR3 DNA reads as TGTGCCAGCAGCTTAAGAGGGAAACGTGGCTACACCTTC.

The chain uses TRBV19 and TRBJ2-5; 7 bases are shared with TRBD2. V shed 6 bases and J 5 bases; nucleotides not matched to a gene: 9. This CDR3 is built from 14 residues. Germline-derived CDR1 and CDR2 are LNHDA and SQIVND (reference sequence). The CDR3 nucleotides read TGTGCCAGTAGGTTGGGGGGGGGTAGTGAGACCCAGTACTTC. Translating it yields CASRLGGGSETQYF.

The rearrangement uses TRBV20-1 and TRBJ1-2; 9 nucleotides match TRBD1. Trimming took 5 bases from V and 9 from J; bases not matched to a gene: 4. Germline V gene data show CDR1 as DFQATT and CDR2 as SNEGSKA (reference sequence). This CDR3 spans 11 amino acids. In DNA, the CDR3 is TGCAGTGCTTCGGACAGGGGACGCTACACCTTC. Translation gives CSASDRGRYTF.

The sample holds one count of this clone. The DNA for the CDR3 is TGTGCCAGCAGACCGGACAGCGCAACTAATGAAAAACTGTTTTTT. Amino acid sequence: CASRPDSATNEKLFF. V is TRBV5-5 and J is TRBJ1-4; tentatively, D is TRBD1 (6 bases). Trimming removed 5 bases from V and 0 bases from J, with 11 bases in between. Germline-derived CDR1 and CDR2 are SGHKS and YYEKEE (reference sequence). The CDR3 is 15 residues long.

CDR3 protein: CASSLAGSTDTQYF. CDR3 coding DNA: TGTGCCAGCAGTCTAGCGGGGAGCACAGATACGCAGTATTTT. V is TRBV7-3 and J is TRBJ2-3; 9 bases match TRBD2. From germline, CDR1 is SGHTA and CDR2 FQGTGA. With 6 bases clipped from V and 0 bases from J, the junction kept 1 base outside the gene matches. This CDR3 has 14 residues. Variable domain in full (rest from reference TRBV7-3 and TRBJ2-3): GAGVSQTPSNKVTEKGKYVELRCDPISGHTALYWYRQSLGQGPEFLIYFQGTGAADDSGLPNDRFFAVRPEGSVSTLKIQRTERGDSAVYLCASSLAGSTDTQYFGPGTRLTVL.

This chain uses TRBV19 with TRBJ2-5; D is ambiguous. Germline CDR1 LNHDA, CDR2 SQIVND (reference sequence). There are 17 residues in the CDR3. The V gene lost 1 base and the J gene lost 2 bases, with 17 bases spanning the gap. The CDR3 sequence: CASSIAGGLLIQETQYF. In DNA form, the CDR3 reads TGTGCCAGTAGTATAGCGGGTGGTCTCCTGATTCAAGAGACCCAGTACTTC.

The genes are TRBV5-6 and TRBJ1-5; no firm D call. Germline CDR1 SGHDT, CDR2 YYEEEE. The V end lost 1 base, the J end lost 6 bases, and 14 bases lay between the germline ends. This CDR3 is built from 15 residues. The CDR3 sequence: CASSLMIASVQPQHF. In DNA form, the CDR3 reads TGTGCCAGCAGCTTGATGATAGCGTCTGTTCAGCCCCAGCATTTT.

The gene calls are TRBV5-4 and TRBJ1-1; unclear D gene. Germline values: CDR1 SGHNT, CDR2 YYREEE (reference sequence). The V gene lost 2 bases and the J gene lost 5 bases, with 13 bases spanning the gap. This CDR3 contains 14 residues. CDR3 DNA sequence: TGTGCCAGCAGCTTTACGGGAGGGAAGACTGAAGCTTTCTTT. This sequence encodes CASSFTGGKTEAFF.

As to this clone: The same CDR3 also results from other DNA sequences found in this sample. V and J are TRBV11-3 and TRBJ2-3, with 14 bases matching TRBD2. CDR1 SGHNT and CDR2 YENEEA come from the germline V gene. The CDR3 is 16 residues long. Trimming removed 5 bases from V and 3 bases from J; junction bases left unmatched: 4. This CDR3 reads CASSLGLAGDTDTQYF. Here the CDR3 DNA reads TGTGCCAGCAGCCTGGGACTAGCGGGAGATACAGATACGCAGTATTTT.

At least ten counts were recorded for this clone. This sequence joins TRBV4-1 and TRBJ2-3, with 7 bases identical to TRBD1. The CDR3 extends over 16 amino acids. V was clipped by 1 base and J by 2 bases; unmatched bases: 6. Per the germline V gene, CDR1 is MGHRA and CDR2 is YSYEKL. CDR3 in DNA: TGCGCCAGCAGCCAAGTAACCGGGACAGACACAGATACGCAGTATTTT. It specifies CASSQVTGTDTDTQYF.

This chain connects TRBV18 to TRBJ2-3; D call uncertain. There are 11 residues in the CDR3. The V end was cut by 6 bases, the J end by 2 bases, with 3 bases between. CDR1 and CDR2 from the germline V gene are KGHSH and LQKENI. In nucleotides, the CDR3 is TGTGCCAGCTCCAACACAGATACGCAGTATTTT. Its translation: CASSNTDTQYF.

The chain combines TRBV28 with TRBJ2-5; D is ambiguous. The CDR3 has 15 residues. Trimming left V 6 bases short and J 1 base short, with 15 bases between. Germline V gives CDR1 MDHEN, CDR2 SYDVKM. CDR3 nucleotides: TGTGCCAGCAGCCCGGCCGGCGGTACCCAAGAGACCCAGTACTTC. This encodes CASSPAGGTQETQYF.

J is TRBJ1-1 and V is TRBV7-2; D call uncertain. Germline V gene lookup returns CDR1 SGHTA and CDR2 FQGNSA. The CDR3 is made up of 13 amino acids. The ends were cut back, 7 bases at V and 1 base at J, with 10 bases in the middle. DNA of the CDR3: TGTGCCAGCATCCTAGCCTCGAACACTGAAGCTTTCTTT. Translation: CASILASNTEAFF.

The CDR3 here is CASSLPRGGREQYF. The CDR3 DNA reads as TGTGCCAGCAGCTTACCGCGGGGGGGCCGCGAGCAGTACTTC. V gene TRBV5-4 combines with J gene TRBJ2-7; 9 bases are a match to TRBD2. The CDR3 length is 14 residues. Losses at the gene ends were 2 bases for V and 6 bases for J; bases not matched to a gene: 6. CDR1 SGHNT and CDR2 YYREEE come from the germline V gene (reference sequence).

V is TRBV27 and J is TRBJ1-5; TRBD1 matches 10 bases. The CDR3 sequence is 13 residues long. V lost 6 bases and J lost 4; bases outside the gene matches: 0. Germline CDR1 MNHEY, CDR2 SMNVEV (reference sequence). The CDR3 region is CASRGQGNQPQHF. CDR3 DNA: TGTGCCAGCAGGGGACAGGGGAATCAGCCCCAGCATTTT.

This clone is a singleton in its sample. The chain joins TRBV24-1 to TRBJ2-1; 7 bases align to TRBD2. CDR3 size: 17 residues. Germline V gives CDR1 KGHDR, CDR2 SFDVKD. V was clipped by 3 bases and J by 0 bases; unmatched bases: 7. The chain's CDR3 is CATSDLTSASSYNEQFF. CDR3 in DNA: TGTGCCACCAGTGATCTCACTAGCGCCAGCTCCTACAATGAGCAGTTCTTC.

By proportion, this clone is medium-sized. CDR3 loop: CASRRDSSNYGYTF. The CDR3 nucleotides read TGTGCCAGCAGACGGGACAGTTCTAACTATGGCTACACCTTC. V gene TRBV7-9 combines with J gene TRBJ1-2; 7 bases are shared with TRBD1. The germline CDR1 and CDR2 sequences are SEHNR and FQNEAQ (reference sequence). V gave up 6 bases and J gave up 0 bases; unmatched junction bases: 4. The CDR3 contains 14 residues.

The chain couples TRBV7-8 to TRBJ1-1; D not resolved. Trimming removed 3 bases at V and 3 bases at J, with 20 bases between. In germline, CDR1 is SGHVS, CDR2 FQNEAQ. The CDR3 is 17 amino acids. The DNA for the CDR3 is TGTGCCAGCAGCTTCGGAGCAGTATCTAAGGTGGACACTGAAGCTTTCTTT. It codes for CASSFGAVSKVDTEAFF.

The chain couples TRBV2 to TRBJ2-5; maybe TRBD1 (5 bases). This CDR3 is built from 12 residues. CDR1 and CDR2 (germline): SNHLY, FYNNEI. The V end lost 6 bases, the J end lost 5 bases, and 10 bases lay between the germline ends. The DNA of the CDR3 is TGTGCCAGCAGATGGGGCTCCGAGACCCAGTACTTC. Protein product: CASRWGSETQYF.

The genes are TRBV19 and TRBJ2-7; 9 bases map to TRBD1. Looked up from germline, CDR1 is LNHDA and CDR2 is SQIVND (reference sequence). The J segment lost 2 bases and the V segment lost 4 bases, leaving 6 bases of the junction unmatched. The CDR3 consists of 15 residues. In DNA form, the CDR3 reads TGTGCCAGTAGTACCAGGACAGGGGTCCCCTACGAGCAGTACTTC. Its translation is CASSTRTGVPYEQYF. Full variable domain (missing parts from reference TRBV19 and TRBJ2-7): DGGITQSPKYLFRKEGQNVTLSCEQNLNHDAMYWYRQDPGQGLRLIYYSQIVNDFQKGDIAEGYSVSREKKESFPLTVTSAQKNPTAFYLCASSTRTGVPYEQYFGPGTRLTVT.